These 3 T cell receptor beta chains came from one sample sequenced in a study of blood T cell repertoires in COVID-19. Assay: immunoSEQ multiplex PCR; the TCRdb copy retains only in-frame clones and omits some. The sample lists around 99,000 clones; over 70% were seen once. Sequenced material: peripheral blood. Receptor source: a human donor in a cohort sampled during active or convalescent COVID-19.

V and J are TRBV5-6 and TRBJ1-1; the D gene is possibly TRBD1 (5 bases). V dropped 4 bases and J dropped 3 bases, with 19 bases sitting between them. Germline V gene data show CDR1 as SGHDT and CDR2 as YYEEEE. The CDR3 totals 16 residues. The CDR3 sequence is CASSPLSGNKDTEAFF. Written as DNA, the CDR3 is TGTGCCAGCAGCCCGCTTTCAGGGAACAAGGACACTGAAGCTTTCTTT.

CDR3 in DNA: TGTGCCAGCAGCGTATGGCGGGACGTCTACAATGAGCAGTTCTTC. Its protein is CASSVWRDVYNEQFF. This chain joins TRBV9 and TRBJ2-1; possible D gene TRBD2, 6 bases. V was trimmed by 1 base and J by 3 bases, leaving 11 bases between them. Germline lookup yields CDR1 SGDLS and CDR2 YYNGEE. The CDR3 covers 15 residues.

The chain links TRBV28 to TRBJ1-6; 9 bases line up with TRBD1. Unmatched junction bases numbered 10, after V lost 5 bases and J lost 8 bases. The CDR3 has 16 residues. Germline V lookup: CDR1 MDHEN, CDR2 SYDVKM. CDR3 nucleotide sequence: TGTGCCAGCAGTCTCCCCGCCCGGGACAGGGATTCACCCCTCCACTTT. Protein: CASSLPARDRDSPLHF.